Below, 24 T cell receptor beta chains from the same sample are listed, as sequenced in a study of blood T cells in healthy people across ages. A J-beta primer mix and a sample-barcoded 5' primer were used in a second PCR of roughly 6 to 12 cycles. TCRdb reprocessed the 5' RACE reads with MiXCR, giving one entry per CDR3 protein. Of about 930,000 distinct CDR3 sequences detected, 25% to 35% appear once; the ten largest clones hold roughly 10%. The data were also submitted as part of a second study, on T cells of mothers and their children.

Material: blood. Source of these receptors: a woman aged 40 to 50 in good health.

The chain employs TRBV28 and TRBJ1-1; 9 nucleotides line up with TRBD1. J was trimmed by 2 bases and V by 5 bases; bases with no gene match: 9. The CDR3 is 16 amino acids. Germline V gives CDR1 MDHEN, CDR2 SYDVKM. The CDR3 loop is CASSLGQGQINTEAFF. In DNA form, the CDR3 reads TGTGCCAGCAGTCTAGGACAGGGGCAAATTAACACTGAAGCTTTCTTT.

In this sample, this clonotype turned up a few times. V usage is TRBV7-9 and J usage is TRBJ2-7; D is unclear. Trimming cost V 4 bases and J 4 bases, with 11 bases left between them. This CDR3 spans 13 amino acids. Germline loops: CDR1 SEHNR, CDR2 FQNEAQ (reference sequence). CDR3 sequence reads: CASSSKSQYEQYF. As DNA, the CDR3 is TGTGCCAGCAGCTCTAAGTCGCAATACGAGCAGTACTTC.

This clonotype was detected a few times. A much larger clone differs by one base, so this may be a read error. V usage is TRBV20-1 and J usage is TRBJ2-1; D possibly corresponds to TRBD1 (6 bases). Germline V gene lookup returns CDR1 DFQATT and CDR2 SNEGSKA (reference sequence). Between the trimmed V and J ends, which lost 4 bases and 10 bases, there was a span of 14 bases. This CDR3 contains 12 residues. CDR3 protein: CSAMVRGGEQFF. In nucleotides, the CDR3 is TGCAGTGCTATGGTCAGGGGTGGCGAGCAGTTCTTC.

This chain connects TRBV28 to TRBJ1-2; the match to TRBD1 covers 7 bases. Unmatched junction bases numbered 8, after V lost 6 bases and J lost 4 bases. This CDR3 has 14 residues. Germline V lookup: CDR1 MDHEN, CDR2 SYDVKM. The CDR3 loop reads CASSLTGTPYGYTF. The CDR3 DNA reads TGTGCCAGCAGCCTGACAGGGACCCCCTATGGCTACACCTTC.

The chain recombines TRBV6-5 with TRBJ2-5; 8 nucleotides match TRBD1. The CDR3 is made up of 14 amino acids. V shed 5 bases and J 1 base; nucleotides not matched to a gene: 3. Germline V gene lookup returns CDR1 MNHEY and CDR2 SVGAGI. The CDR3, as DNA: TGTGCCAGCAGTACCGGGACAGGCCAAGAGACCCAGTACTTC. Its translation: CASSTGTGQETQYF.

This chain uses TRBV5-1 with TRBJ1-1; no reliable D call. This CDR3 is 15 amino acids long. V lost 5 bases to trimming and J lost 1 base, with 15 bases between them. Germline V gene data show CDR1 as SGHRS and CDR2 as YFSETQ. Written as DNA, the CDR3 is TGCGCCAGCAGGCCCTCCCCTACAGAGAACACTGAAGCTTTCTTT. Its translation: CASRPSPTENTEAFF.

The chain recombines TRBV28 with TRBJ2-4, with 13 bases lining up with TRBD2. Germline-derived CDR1 and CDR2 are MDHEN and SYDVKM. The CDR3 loop spans 17 amino acids. Germline trimming cut 5 bases from V and 6 bases from J; bases unmatched to any gene: 10. The CDR3 DNA reads TGTGCCAGCAGTCCGCTACTAGCGGGGGGGCGAATAAACATTCAGTACTTC. Residues: CASSPLLAGGRINIQYF.

The table lists this clonotype with a few counts. Germline is not matched at one junction end, which may reflect a read error. V is TRBV3-1 and J is TRBJ1-4; 9 bases line up with TRBD1. Looked up from germline, CDR1 is LGHDT and CDR2 is YNNKEL (reference sequence). The CDR3 consists of 16 residues. The CDR3 region is CASSQEADRGNGKLFF. The CDR3 DNA reads TGTGCCAGCAGCCAAGAGGCGGACAGGGGCAATGGAAAACTGTTTTTT.

This clonotype was counted between two and nine times. The V gene is TRBV20-1, the J gene TRBJ1-1; D unresolved. The CDR3 length is 13 residues. Trimming cost V 6 bases and J 2 bases, with 13 bases left between them. Germline CDR1 DFQATT, CDR2 SNEGSKA (reference sequence). The CDR3 bases are TGCAGTGCCCGGGAGGACGGAAACACTGAAGCTTTCTTT. Protein product: CSAREDGNTEAFF.

There are a few counts of this clonotype. The chain is built from TRBV4-2 and TRBJ2-1, with D maybe TRBD2 (6 bases). The end of the DNA fits TRBJ2-7 better, so the J call may be wrong. Per germline, CDR1 LGHNA and CDR2 YNFKEQ. The CDR3 totals 14 residues. The CDR3 is CASRTDGTGGEQYF. CDR3 nucleotides: TGTGCCAGCAGGACAGACGGCACCGGGGGCGAGCAGTACTTC.

This clonotype has only a few counts. CDR3 coding DNA: TGTGCCAGCAGTTTAATCCAGGGGCGCGGGAGGGGGGACATTCAGTACTTC. Amino acid sequence: CASSLIQGRGRGDIQYF. This chain connects TRBV27 to TRBJ2-4; 9 bases align to TRBD2. Germline V gene sequence: CDR1 MNHEY, CDR2 SMNVEV (reference sequence). CDR3 length equals 17 residues. With 2 bases clipped from V and 8 bases from J, the junction kept 13 bases outside the gene matches.

In this sample, this clonotype turned up many times. The chain has TRBV7-8 and TRBJ1-5, with D perhaps TRBD1 (5 bases). The CDR3 runs to 14 residues. V was cut by 5 bases and J by 3 bases, with 11 bases left in between. Germline lookup yields CDR1 SGHVS and CDR2 FQNEAQ. This chain's CDR3 is CASSHGGINQPQHF. The CDR3 bases are TGTGCCAGCAGCCACGGGGGAATCAATCAGCCCCAGCATTTT.

This chain uses TRBV6-6 with TRBJ2-7, with D perhaps TRBD1 (5 bases). V gave up 9 bases and J gave up 0 bases, with 24 bases separating them. The CDR3 runs to 17 residues. The V gene's germline CDR1 is MNHNY and CDR2 SVGAGI (reference sequence). The CDR3 is CARSLLAETESSYEQYF. The CDR3, as DNA: TGTGCCAGAAGCTTGCTTGCCGAGACAGAGAGCTCCTACGAGCAGTACTTC.

The CDR3 region has the DNA TGTGCCAGCAGCCCCAATCTGGCCCTGAACACTGAAGCTTTCTTT. This gives the protein CASSPNLALNTEAFF. The rearrangement links TRBV13 to TRBJ1-1; no firm D call. Germline CDR1 and CDR2: PRHDT and FYEKMQ (reference sequence). Trimming left V 5 bases short and J 0 bases short, with 13 bases between. There are 15 residues in the CDR3. The complete variable domain, with remaining parts taken from reference TRBV13 and TRBJ1-1, reads AAGVIQSPRHLIKEKRETATLKCYPIPRHDTVYWYQQGPGQDPQFLISFYEKMQSDKGSIPDRFSAQQFSDYHSELNMSSLELGDSALYFCASSPNLALNTEAFFGQGTRLTVV.

Concerning this clonotype itself: Its ends do not fully match the called genes, so a read error is possible. The chain recombines TRBV7-9 with TRBJ2-3, with D perhaps assigned TRBD1 or TRBD2 (5 bases each). This CDR3 is built from 15 residues. From germline, CDR1 is SEHNR and CDR2 FQNEAQ (reference sequence). The CDR3 region is CSSRTAGTVTDTQYF. The CDR3 DNA reads TGTTCCAGCAGAACAGCCGGGACGGTTACAGATACGCAGTATTTT.

V and J are TRBV5-1 and TRBJ1-1; 11 bases fit TRBD1. After removal of 4 bases from V and 4 bases from J, the junction contained 6 bases not matched to a gene. This CDR3 comprises 15 residues. From germline, CDR1 is SGHRS and CDR2 YFSETQ. CDR3 in DNA: TGCGCCAGCAGCGTAGGACAGGGGGCCGGCACTGAAGCTTTCTTT. Encoded protein: CASSVGQGAGTEAFF.

The chain links TRBV7-2 to TRBJ2-3; TRBD2 agrees at 14 bases. The CDR3 spans 13 residues. The V gene's germline CDR1 is SGHTA and CDR2 FQGNSA. J was trimmed by 14 bases and V by 10 bases; bases with no gene match: 11. CDR3 residues: CATRETSGGAGYF. DNA for the CDR3: TGTGCCACCAGGGAGACTAGCGGGGGGGCGGGGTATTTT.

The chain is built from TRBV24-1 and TRBJ2-2; no clear D gene. Trimming took off 1 base at V and 1 base at J, with 3 bases between the two ends. This CDR3 is 14 amino acids long. The V gene's germline CDR1 is KGHDR and CDR2 SFDVKD. This CDR3 reads CATSDLWNTGELFF. In nucleotides, the CDR3 is TGTGCCACCAGTGATTTATGGAACACCGGGGAGCTGTTTTTT.

This rearrangement joins TRBV6-1 to TRBJ2-5; possibly TRBD2 for D (5 bases). With 6 bases removed from V and 7 bases from J, the gap between germline ends came to 12 bases. Looked up from germline, CDR1 is MNHNS and CDR2 is SASEGT. The CDR3 totals 12 residues. CDR3 bases: TGTGCCAGCAGGGACTTCGCGGGGACCCAGTACTTC. This encodes CASRDFAGTQYF.

Only a few counts were recorded for this clonotype. The chain recombines TRBV5-1 with TRBJ2-5; the D gene is possibly TRBD1 (6 bases). CDR1 and CDR2 (germline): SGHRS, YFSETQ. CDR3 length equals 13 residues. V gave up 4 bases and J gave up 8 bases, with 15 bases separating them. CDR3 sequence reads: CASSPGQTFTQYF. The CDR3 coding sequence is TGCGCCAGCAGCCCTGGACAGACTTTCACCCAGTACTTC.

At least ten counts were recorded for this clonotype. This CDR3 is CASSARAIRSEKLFF. In DNA form, the CDR3 reads TGTGCCAGCAGCGCCCGGGCTATTAGAAGTGAAAAACTGTTTTTT. The V gene is TRBV7-2, the J gene TRBJ1-4, with no clear D. V lost 5 bases, J lost 7 bases, and 17 bases lay in between. The CDR3 covers 15 residues. The germline V gene encodes CDR1 SGHTA and CDR2 FQGNSA.

In its sample, this clonotype was seen a few times. One end of the junction varies from germline; a read error may be responsible. The genes are TRBV2 and TRBJ1-1, with 8 nucleotides matching TRBD1. The CDR3 contains 11 residues. Germline CDR1 reads SNHLY; CDR2 reads FYNNEI. CDR3 amino acids: CATGESTEAFF. In nucleotides, the CDR3 is TGCGCGACAGGGGAGTCAACTGAAGCTTTCTTT.

This clonotype was observed a handful of times. The chain recombines TRBV3-1 with TRBJ2-1, with no clear D. Trimming stripped 1 base from V and 8 bases from J, with 12 bases between. The CDR3 totals 14 residues. Germline assignment: CDR1 LGHDT and CDR2 YNNKEL (reference sequence). Written as DNA, the CDR3 is TGTGCCAGCAGCCAAGGAGCAGCTGGGGATGAGCAGTTCTTC. This encodes CASSQGAAGDEQFF.

This chain connects TRBV19 to TRBJ2-5, with D possibly matching TRBD2 (5 bases). The DNA end is a closer match to TRBJ2-7, so the J assignment may be wrong. The CDR3 runs to 15 residues. From germline, CDR1 is LNHDA and CDR2 SQIVND (reference sequence). The CDR3 nucleotides are TGTGCCAGTAGTCGGACTTTCATAGACGAGGACGAGCAGTACTTC. Its protein is CASSRTFIDEDEQYF.